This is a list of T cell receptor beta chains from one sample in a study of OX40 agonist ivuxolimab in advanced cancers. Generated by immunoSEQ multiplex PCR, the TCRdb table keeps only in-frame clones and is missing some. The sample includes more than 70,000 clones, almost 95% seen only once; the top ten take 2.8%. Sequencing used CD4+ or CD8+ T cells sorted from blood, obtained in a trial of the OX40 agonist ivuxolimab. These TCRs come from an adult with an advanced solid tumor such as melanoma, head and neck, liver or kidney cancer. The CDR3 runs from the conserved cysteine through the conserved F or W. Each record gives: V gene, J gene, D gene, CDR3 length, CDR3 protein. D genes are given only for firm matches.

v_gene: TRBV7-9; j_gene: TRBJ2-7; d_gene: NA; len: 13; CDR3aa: CASSLQGGATLYF
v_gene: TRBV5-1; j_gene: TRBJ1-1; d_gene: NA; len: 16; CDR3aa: CASSLRSRAGDTEAFF
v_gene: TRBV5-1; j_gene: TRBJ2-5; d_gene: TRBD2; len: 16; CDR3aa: CASSLVSGRVQETQYF
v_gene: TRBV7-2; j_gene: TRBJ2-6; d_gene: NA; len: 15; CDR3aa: CASSPAVPGANVLTF
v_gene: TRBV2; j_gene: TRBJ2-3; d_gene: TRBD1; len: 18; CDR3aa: CASSEAWDRDRSTDTQYF
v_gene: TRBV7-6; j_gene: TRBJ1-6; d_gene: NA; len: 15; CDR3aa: CASSLSREGNSPLHF
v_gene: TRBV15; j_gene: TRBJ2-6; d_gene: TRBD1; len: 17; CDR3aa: CATSRADRGPGANVLTF
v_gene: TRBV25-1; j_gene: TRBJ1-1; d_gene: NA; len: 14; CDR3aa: CASSEAGGHTEAFF
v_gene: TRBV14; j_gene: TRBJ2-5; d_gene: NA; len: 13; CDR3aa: CASSQDWEATQYF
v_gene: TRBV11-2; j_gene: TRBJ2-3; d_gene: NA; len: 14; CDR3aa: CASSLYHSTDTQYF
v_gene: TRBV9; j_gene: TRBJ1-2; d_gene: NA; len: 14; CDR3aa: CASSVAAASYGYTF
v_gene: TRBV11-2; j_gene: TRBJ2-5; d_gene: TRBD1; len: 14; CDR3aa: CASSAWTGQETQYF
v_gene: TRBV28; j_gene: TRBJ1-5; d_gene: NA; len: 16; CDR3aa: CASTSPRVGFYQPQHF
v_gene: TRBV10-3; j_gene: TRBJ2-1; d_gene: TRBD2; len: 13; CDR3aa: CAIRLAGYNEQFF
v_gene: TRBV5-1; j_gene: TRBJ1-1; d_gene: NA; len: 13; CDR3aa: CASYDSLNTEAFF
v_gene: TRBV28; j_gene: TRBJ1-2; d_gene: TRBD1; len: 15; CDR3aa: CASSPPGRGLYGYTF
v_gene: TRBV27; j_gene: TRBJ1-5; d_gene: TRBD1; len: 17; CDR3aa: CASSRQGNPSRLQPQHF
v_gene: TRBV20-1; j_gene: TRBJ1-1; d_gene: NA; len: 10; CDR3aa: CSASETEAFF
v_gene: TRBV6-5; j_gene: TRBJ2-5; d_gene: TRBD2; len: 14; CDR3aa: CASNLAGSQETQYF
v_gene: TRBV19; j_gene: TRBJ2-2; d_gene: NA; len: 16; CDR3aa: CASSLAGFRDTGELFF
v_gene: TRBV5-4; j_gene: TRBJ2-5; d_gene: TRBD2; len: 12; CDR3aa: CASSSGIKTQYF
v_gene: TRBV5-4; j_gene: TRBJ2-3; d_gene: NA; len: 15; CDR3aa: CASSPGWDRADTQYF
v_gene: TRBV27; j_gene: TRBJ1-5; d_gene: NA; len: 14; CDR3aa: CASSRLRFNQPQHF
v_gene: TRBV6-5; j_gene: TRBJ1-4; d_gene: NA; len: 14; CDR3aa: CASSYSNSNEKLFF
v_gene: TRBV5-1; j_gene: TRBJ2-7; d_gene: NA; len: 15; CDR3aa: CASSLGTANSYEQYF
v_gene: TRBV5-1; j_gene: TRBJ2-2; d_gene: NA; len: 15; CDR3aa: CASSGRTADTGELFF
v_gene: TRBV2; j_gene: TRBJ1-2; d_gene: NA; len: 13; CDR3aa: CASSGYREGGYTF
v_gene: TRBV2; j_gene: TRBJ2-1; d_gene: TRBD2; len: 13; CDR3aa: CASSGLAGNEQFF
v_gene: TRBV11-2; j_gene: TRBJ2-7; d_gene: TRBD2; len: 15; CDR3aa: CASSSPLAGVEEQYF
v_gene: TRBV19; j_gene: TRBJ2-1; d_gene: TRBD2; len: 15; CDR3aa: CASSLTSGNYNEQFF
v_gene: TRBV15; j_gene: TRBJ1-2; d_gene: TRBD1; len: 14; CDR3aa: CATSAAGGRYGYTF
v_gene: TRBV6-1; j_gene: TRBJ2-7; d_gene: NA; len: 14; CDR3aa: CASSGVGRGYEQYF
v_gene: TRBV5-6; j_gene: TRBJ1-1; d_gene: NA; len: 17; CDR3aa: CASSLPGVWRVNTEAFF
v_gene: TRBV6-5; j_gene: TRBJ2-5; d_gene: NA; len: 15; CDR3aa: CASKGLVGVQETQYF
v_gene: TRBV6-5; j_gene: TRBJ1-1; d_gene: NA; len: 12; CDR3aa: CASSYQRGEAFF
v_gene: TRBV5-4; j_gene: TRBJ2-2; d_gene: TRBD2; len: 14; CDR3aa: CASTTGGDTGELFF
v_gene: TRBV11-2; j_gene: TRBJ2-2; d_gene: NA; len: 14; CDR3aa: CASSLVWNTGELFF
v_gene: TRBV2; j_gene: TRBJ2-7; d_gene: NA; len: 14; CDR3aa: CASSDQGGSYEQYF
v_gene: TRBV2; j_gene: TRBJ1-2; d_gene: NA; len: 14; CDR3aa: CASTLTGPQDGYTF
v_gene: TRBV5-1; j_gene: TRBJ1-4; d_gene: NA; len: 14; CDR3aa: CASSLEARNEKLFF
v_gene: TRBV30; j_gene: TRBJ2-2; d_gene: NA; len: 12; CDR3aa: CAWSVSPRELFF
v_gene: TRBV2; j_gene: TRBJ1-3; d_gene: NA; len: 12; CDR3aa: CCEMSRGNTIYF
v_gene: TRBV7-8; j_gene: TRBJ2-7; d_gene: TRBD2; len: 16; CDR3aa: CASSSREGTSAYEQYF
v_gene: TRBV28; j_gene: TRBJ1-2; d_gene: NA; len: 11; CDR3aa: CASSSNYGYTF
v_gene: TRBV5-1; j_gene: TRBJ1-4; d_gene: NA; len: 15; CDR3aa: CASSFQERLGEKLFF
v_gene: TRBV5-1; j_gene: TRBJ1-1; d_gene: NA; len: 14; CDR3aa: CASSLGQTNTEAFF
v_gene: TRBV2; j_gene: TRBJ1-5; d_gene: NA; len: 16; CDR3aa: CASSELGFNSNQPQHF
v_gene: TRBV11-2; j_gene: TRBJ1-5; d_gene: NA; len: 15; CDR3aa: CASSHRDGPNQPQHF
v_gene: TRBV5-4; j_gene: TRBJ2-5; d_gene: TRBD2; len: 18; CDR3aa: CASSSGGVAGGLGETQYF
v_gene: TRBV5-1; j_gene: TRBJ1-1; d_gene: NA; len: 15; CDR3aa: CASSMRPGGNTEAFF
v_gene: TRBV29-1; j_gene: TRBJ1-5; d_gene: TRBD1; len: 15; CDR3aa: CSVVTGTGGSQPQHF
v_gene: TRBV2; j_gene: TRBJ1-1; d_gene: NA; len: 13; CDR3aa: CANSRVENTEAFF
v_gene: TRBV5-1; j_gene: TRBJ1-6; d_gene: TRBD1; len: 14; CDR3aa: CASSLATGMGPLHF